Sequencing of this T cell receptor beta chain was carried out in a study of T-cell reconstitution after alpha-beta-depleted transplantation in children. TCRbeta library construction was performed incorporating unique molecular identifiers. A single record per CDR3 protein comes from TCRdb applying MiXCR to the PCR reads. In the table there are some 600,000 distinct CDR3 sequences, roughly 15% of which are singletons. CDR1 is DFQATT, CDR2 SNEGSKA, per germline (reference sequence). V was clipped by 1 base and J by 5 bases, with 18 bases between them. CDR3 length equals 16 residues. The V gene is TRBV20-1, the J gene TRBJ2-1; D may match TRBD1 or TRBD2 (6 bases each). The material was PBMCs from the stem cell graft donor, obtained from the stem cell graft. The source of this sequence is a human donor who donated a stem cell graft to a child with acute myeloid leukemia. DNA for the CDR3: TGCAGTGCTAGAGGTAGACTGAGGGGGGCCGACAATGAGCAGTTCTTC. Its translation is CSARGRLRGADNEQFF.